The clone carrying this T cell receptor beta chain was detected a few times. The antigen is undetermined. Sequencing used immunoSEQ multiplex PCR; TCRdb keeps in-frame clones, though not all of them. This sample has tens of thousands of clones, with about 70% found just once. These data belong to a study of PD-1 blockade in classical Hodgkin lymphoma. Study-level points and caveats: Exclusion removed patients who began nivolumab under 1 year after ASCT. Although disease activity or prior therapy may be involved, causes of the repertoire differences remain undefined.

Exposure to brentuximab vedotin varied, and each patient had relapsed following autologous stem cell transplantation. Each best response was a complete response, a partial response or progressive disease. This specimen consisted of peripheral blood mononuclear cells (PBMCs), obtained before the second cycle of nivolumab. The source of this sequence is a human donor with classical Hodgkin lymphoma.

The CDR3 spells CATSRDDRGHTGELFF. The CDR3 coding sequence is TGTGCCACCAGCAGAGATGACAGGGGGCATACCGGGGAGCTGTTTTTT. The rearrangement uses TRBV15 and TRBJ2-2, with 10 bases identical to TRBD1. V shed 0 bases, J shed 5 bases, and the junction held 3 bases outside the gene matches. Germline CDR1 LNHNV, CDR2 YYDKDF (reference sequence). The CDR3 consists of 16 residues. The complete variable domain, with remaining parts taken from reference TRBV15 and TRBJ2-2, reads DAMVIQNPRYQVTQFGKPVTLSCSQTLNHNVMYWYQQKSSQAPKLLFHYYDKDFNNEADTPDNFQSRRPNTSFCFLDIRSPGLGDTAMYLCATSRDDRGHTGELFFGEGSRLTVL.